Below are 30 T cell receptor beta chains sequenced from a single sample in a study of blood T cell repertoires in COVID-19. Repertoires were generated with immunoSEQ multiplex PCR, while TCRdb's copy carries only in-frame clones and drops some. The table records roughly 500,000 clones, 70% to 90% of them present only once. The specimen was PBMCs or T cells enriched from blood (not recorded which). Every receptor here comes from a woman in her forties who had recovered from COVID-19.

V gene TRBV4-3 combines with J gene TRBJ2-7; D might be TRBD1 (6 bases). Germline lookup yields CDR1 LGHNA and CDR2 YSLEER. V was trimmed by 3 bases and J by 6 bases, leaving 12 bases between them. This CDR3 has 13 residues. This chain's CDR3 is CASSHRTGFEQYF. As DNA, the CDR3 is TGCGCCAGCAGCCACCGAACAGGGTTCGAGCAGTACTTC.

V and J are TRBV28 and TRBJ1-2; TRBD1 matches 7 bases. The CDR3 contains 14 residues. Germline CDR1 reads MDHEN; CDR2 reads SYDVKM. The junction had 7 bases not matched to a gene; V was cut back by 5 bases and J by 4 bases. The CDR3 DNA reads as TGTGCCAGCAGTATTCTAGGGGGCAGCTATGGCTACACCTTC. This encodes CASSILGGSYGYTF.

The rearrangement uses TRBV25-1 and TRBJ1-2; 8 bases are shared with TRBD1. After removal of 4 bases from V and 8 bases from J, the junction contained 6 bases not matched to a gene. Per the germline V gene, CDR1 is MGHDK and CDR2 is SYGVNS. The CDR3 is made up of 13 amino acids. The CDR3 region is CASSAPDREGYTF. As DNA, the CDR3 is TGTGCCAGCAGTGCGCCGGACAGGGAAGGCTACACCTTC.

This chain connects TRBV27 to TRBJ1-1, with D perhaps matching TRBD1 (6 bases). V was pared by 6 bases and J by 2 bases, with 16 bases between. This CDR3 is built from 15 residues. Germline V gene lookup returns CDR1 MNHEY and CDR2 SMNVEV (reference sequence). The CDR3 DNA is TGTGCCAGCAGCCGGGGGGCCACAGAAAACACTGAAGCTTTCTTT. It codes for CASSRGATENTEAFF.

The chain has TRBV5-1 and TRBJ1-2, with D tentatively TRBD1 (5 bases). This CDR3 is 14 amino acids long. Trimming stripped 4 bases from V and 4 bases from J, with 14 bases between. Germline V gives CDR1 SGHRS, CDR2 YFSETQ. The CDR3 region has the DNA TGCGCCAGCAGCACCCGTGGGGCTGGCTATGGCTACACCTTC. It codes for CASSTRGAGYGYTF. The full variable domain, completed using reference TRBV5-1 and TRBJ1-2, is KAGVTQTPRYLIKTRGQQVTLSCSPISGHRSVSWYQQTPGQGLQFLFEYFSETQRNKGNFPGRFSGRQFSNSRSEMNVSTLELGDSALYLCASSTRGAGYGYTFGSGTRLTVV.

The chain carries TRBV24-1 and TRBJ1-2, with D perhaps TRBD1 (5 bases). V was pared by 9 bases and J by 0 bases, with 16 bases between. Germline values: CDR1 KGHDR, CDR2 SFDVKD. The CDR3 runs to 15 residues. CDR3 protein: CATAGIAGSNYGYTF. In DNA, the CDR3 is TGTGCCACCGCGGGAATCGCAGGGTCTAACTATGGCTACACCTTC.

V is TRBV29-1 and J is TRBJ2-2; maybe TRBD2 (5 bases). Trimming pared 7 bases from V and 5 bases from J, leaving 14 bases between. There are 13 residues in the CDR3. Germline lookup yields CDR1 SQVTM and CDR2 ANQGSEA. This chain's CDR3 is CSAPDRDTGELFF. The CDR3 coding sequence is TGCAGCGCCCCGGACCGGGATACCGGGGAGCTGTTTTTT.

The CDR3 spells CASSQGLWGTEAFF. The DNA of the CDR3 is TGTGCCAGCAGCCAGGGACTTTGGGGGACTGAAGCTTTCTTT. The gene calls are TRBV3-1 (or the pseudogene TRBV3-2) and TRBJ1-1, with D tentatively TRBD1 (5 bases). The CDR3 runs to 14 residues. The germline CDR1 and CDR2 sequences are LGHDT and YNNKEL (reference sequence). V was trimmed by 3 bases and J by 5 bases, leaving 13 bases between them.

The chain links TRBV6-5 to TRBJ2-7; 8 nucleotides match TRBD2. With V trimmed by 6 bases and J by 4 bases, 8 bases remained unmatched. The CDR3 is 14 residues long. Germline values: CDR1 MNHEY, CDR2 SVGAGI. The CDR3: CASRDSGVWYEQYF. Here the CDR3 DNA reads TGTGCCAGCAGGGATAGCGGGGTGTGGTACGAGCAGTACTTC.

CDR3 coding DNA: TGTGCCAGCAGCTTAGCACTAGTGGCGAATGAGCAGTTCTTC. It encodes CASSLALVANEQFF. The V call is TRBV7-2, the J call TRBJ2-1; D is perhaps TRBD2 (5 bases). The CDR3 covers 14 residues. The V gene's germline CDR1 is SGHTA and CDR2 FQGNSA. Trimming took off 0 bases at V and 7 bases at J, with 10 bases between the two ends.

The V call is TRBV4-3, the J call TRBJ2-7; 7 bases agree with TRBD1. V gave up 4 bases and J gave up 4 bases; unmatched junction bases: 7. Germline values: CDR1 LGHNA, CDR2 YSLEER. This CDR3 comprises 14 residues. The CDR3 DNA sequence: TGCGCCAGCAGCCTTGACAGGGATGGATACGAGCAGTACTTC. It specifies CASSLDRDGYEQYF.

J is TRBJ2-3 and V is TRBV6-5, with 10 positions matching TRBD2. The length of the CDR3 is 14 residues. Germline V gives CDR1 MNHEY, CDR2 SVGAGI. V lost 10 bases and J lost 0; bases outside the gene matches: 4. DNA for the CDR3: TGTGCCACCGGACTAGCGGCTAGCACAGATACGCAGTATTTT. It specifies CATGLAASTDTQYF.

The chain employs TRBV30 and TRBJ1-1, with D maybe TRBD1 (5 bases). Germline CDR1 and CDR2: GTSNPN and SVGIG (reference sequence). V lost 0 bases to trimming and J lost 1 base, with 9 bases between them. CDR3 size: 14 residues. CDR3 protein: CAWSVIQGNTEAFF. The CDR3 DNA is TGTGCCTGGAGTGTAATTCAGGGGAACACTGAAGCTTTCTTT.

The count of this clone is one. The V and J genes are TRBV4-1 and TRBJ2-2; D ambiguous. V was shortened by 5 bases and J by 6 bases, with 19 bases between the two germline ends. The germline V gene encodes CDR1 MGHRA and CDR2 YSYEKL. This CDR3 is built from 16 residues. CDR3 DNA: TGCGCCAGCAGCAGTAGTGCCGGGTCCAGCCCCGGGGAGCTGTTTTTT. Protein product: CASSSSAGSSPGELFF.

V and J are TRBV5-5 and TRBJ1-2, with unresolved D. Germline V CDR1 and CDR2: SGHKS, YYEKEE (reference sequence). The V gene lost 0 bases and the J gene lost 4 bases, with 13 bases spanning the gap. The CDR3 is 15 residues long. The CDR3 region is CASSLVPEVIYGYTF. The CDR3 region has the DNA TGTGCCAGCAGCTTGGTCCCAGAGGTAATCTATGGCTACACCTTC.

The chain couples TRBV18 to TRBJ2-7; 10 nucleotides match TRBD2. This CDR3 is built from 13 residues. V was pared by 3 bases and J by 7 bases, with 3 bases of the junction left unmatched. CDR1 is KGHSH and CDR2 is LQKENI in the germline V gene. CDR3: CASSPLAGVEQYF. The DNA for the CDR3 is TGTGCCAGCTCACCCCTAGCGGGAGTTGAGCAGTACTTC.

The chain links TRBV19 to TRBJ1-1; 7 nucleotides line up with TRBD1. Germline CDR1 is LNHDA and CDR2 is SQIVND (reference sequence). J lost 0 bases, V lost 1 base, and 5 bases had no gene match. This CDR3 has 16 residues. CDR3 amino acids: CASSIGPGGVNTEAFF. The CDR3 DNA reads TGTGCCAGTAGTATAGGCCCAGGGGGTGTGAACACTGAAGCTTTCTTT. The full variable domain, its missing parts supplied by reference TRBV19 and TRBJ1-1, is DGGITQSPKYLFRKEGQNVTLSCEQNLNHDAMYWYRQDPGQGLRLIYYSQIVNDFQKGDIAEGYSVSREKKESFPLTVTSAQKNPTAFYLCASSIGPGGVNTEAFFGQGTRLTVV.

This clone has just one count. CDR3 residues: CASRGLAENNEQFF. CDR3 nucleotides: TGTGCCAGCCGCGGACTAGCGGAGAACAATGAGCAGTTCTTC. The V call is TRBV25-1, the J call TRBJ2-1, with 10 bases identical to TRBD2. V was clipped by 8 bases and J by 5 bases; unmatched bases: 6. This CDR3 comprises 14 residues. Germline assignment: CDR1 MGHDK and CDR2 SYGVNS.

CDR3 amino acids: CASSNMGGNYGYTF. The CDR3 region has the DNA TGTGCCAGTAGTAACATGGGGGGAAACTATGGCTACACCTTC. This chain joins TRBV19 and TRBJ1-2, with D possibly TRBD1 on 5 matching bases. The CDR3 has 14 amino acids. Trimming took 4 bases from V and 2 from J, leaving 11 bases between them. In germline, CDR1 is LNHDA, CDR2 SQIVND (reference sequence).

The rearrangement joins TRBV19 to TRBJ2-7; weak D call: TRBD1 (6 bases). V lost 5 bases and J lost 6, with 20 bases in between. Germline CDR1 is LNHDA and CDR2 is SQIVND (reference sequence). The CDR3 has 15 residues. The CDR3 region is CASSLRGQPTREQYF. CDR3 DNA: TGTGCCAGTAGTTTGCGCGGACAGCCCACTCGCGAGCAGTACTTC.

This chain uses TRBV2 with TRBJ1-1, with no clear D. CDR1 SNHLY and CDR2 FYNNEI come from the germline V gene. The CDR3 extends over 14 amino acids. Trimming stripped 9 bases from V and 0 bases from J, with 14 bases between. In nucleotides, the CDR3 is TGTGCCAGTGTAGTGGAGTCCATGAACACTGAAGCTTTCTTT. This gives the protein CASVVESMNTEAFF.

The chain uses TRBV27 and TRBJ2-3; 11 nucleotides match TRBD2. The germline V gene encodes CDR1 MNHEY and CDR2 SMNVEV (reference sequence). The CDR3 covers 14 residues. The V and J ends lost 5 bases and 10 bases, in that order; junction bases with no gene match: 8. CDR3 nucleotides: TGTGCCAGCAGTCCCGGGACTAGCGGTACTGCGCAGTATTTT. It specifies CASSPGTSGTAQYF.

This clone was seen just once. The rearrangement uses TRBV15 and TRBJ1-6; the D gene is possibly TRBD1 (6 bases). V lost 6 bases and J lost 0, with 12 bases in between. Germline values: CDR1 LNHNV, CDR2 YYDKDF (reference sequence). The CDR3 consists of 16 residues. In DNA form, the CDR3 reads TGTGCCACCAGTACAGGGACTAGCTCCTATAATTCACCCCTCCACTTT. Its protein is CATSTGTSSYNSPLHF.

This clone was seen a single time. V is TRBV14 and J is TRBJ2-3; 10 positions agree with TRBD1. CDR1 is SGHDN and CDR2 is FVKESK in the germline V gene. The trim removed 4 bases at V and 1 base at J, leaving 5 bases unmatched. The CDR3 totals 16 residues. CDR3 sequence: CASSPTGGGRTDTQYF. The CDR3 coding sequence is TGTGCCAGCAGCCCGACAGGGGGCGGACGCACAGATACGCAGTATTTT.

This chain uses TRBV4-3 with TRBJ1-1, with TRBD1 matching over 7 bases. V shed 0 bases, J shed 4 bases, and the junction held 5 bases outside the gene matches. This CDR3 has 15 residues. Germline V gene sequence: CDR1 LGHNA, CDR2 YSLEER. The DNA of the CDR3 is TGCGCCAGCAGCCAAGAGGAGGGGGCGGGCACTGAAGCTTTCTTT. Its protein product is CASSQEEGAGTEAFF.

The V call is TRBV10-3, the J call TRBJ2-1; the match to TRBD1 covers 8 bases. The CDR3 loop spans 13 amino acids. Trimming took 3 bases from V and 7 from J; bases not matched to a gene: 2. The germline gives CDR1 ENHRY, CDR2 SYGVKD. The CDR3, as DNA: TGTGCCATCAGTGAACGGACAGGGAATGAGCAGTTCTTC. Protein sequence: CAISERTGNEQFF.

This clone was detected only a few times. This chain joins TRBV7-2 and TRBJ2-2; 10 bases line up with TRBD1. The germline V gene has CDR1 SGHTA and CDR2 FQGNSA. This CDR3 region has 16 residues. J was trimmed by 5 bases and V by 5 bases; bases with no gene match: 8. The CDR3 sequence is CASSAPGQGRTGELFF. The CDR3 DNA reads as TGTGCCAGCAGCGCCCCGGGACAGGGGAGGACCGGGGAGCTGTTTTTT.

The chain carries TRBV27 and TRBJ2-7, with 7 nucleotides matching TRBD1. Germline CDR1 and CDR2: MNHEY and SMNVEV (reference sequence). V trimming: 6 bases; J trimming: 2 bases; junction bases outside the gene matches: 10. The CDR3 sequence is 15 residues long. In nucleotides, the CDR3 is TGTGCCAGCAGGTTTCAGGGGGTGGGGACCTACGAGCAGTACTTC. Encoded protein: CASRFQGVGTYEQYF.

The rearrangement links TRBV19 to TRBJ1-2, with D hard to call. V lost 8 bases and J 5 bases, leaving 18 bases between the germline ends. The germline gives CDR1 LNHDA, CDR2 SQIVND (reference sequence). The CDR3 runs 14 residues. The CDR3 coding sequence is TGTGCCAGTTCCCACCGGTCACAGAGTTATGGCTACACCTTC. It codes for CASSHRSQSYGYTF.

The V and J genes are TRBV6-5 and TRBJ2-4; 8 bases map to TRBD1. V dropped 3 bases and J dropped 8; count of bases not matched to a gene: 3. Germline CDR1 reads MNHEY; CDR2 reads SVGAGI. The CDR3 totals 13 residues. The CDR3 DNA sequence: TGTGCCAGCAGTTATCAGGGGGCAGACATTCAGTACTTC. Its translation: CASSYQGADIQYF.